This T cell receptor beta chain was recovered during a study of blood T cell repertoires in COVID-19. Sequencing was performed with immunoSEQ multiplex PCR; in TCRdb, only in-frame clones are kept and a portion is missing. This table holds some 180,000 clones, 84% found once. Germline V gene data show CDR1 as LNHNV and CDR2 as YYDKDF (reference sequence). This CDR3 comprises 14 residues. Trimming took 2 bases from V and 4 from J, leaving 9 bases between them. The clonotype originates from a young woman who had been exposed to COVID-19. The gene calls are TRBV15 and TRBJ1-5; the D gene is possibly TRBD1 (5 bases). Sequencing was performed on PBMCs or T cells enriched from blood (not recorded which). The CDR3 DNA reads as TGTGCCACCAGCAGAAGGCAGGGTAATCAGCCCCAGCATTTT. Protein: CATSRRQGNQPQHF.